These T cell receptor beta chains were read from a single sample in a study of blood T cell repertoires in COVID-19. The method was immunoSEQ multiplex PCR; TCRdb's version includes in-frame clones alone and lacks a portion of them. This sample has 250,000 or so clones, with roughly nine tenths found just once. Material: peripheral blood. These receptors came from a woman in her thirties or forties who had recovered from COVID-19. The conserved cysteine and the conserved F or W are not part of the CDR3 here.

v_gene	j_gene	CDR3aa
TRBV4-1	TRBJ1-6	ASSQGSGPMGSPLH
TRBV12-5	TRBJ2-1	ASGLVGGTSGNLSYNEQF
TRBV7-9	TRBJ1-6	ASSPQGAGSPLH
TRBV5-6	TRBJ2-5	ASSYGYDRGRRETQY
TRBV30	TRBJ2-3	AWSVRAGGRTDTQY
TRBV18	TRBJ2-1	ASSPILAGVGNEQF
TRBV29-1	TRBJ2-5	SVAGKGTQY
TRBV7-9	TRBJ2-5	ASRQGDQETQY
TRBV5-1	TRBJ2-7	ASHPGGWSVHEQY
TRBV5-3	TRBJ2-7	ARSPIAGRYSYEQY
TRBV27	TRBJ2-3	ASSFAGGHTDTQY
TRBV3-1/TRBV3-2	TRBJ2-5	ASSQALRGDRGETQY
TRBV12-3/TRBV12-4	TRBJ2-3	ASSLSSDTQY
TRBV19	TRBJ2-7	ATEGHTTGEQY
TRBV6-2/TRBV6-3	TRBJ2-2	ASSYSDRGLGELF
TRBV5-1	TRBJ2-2	ASSDRSPGQGATGELF
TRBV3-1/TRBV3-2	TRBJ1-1	ASSHNLGQGRRSTEAF
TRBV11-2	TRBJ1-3	ASSLARGGDWGNTIY
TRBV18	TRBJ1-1	ASSPSARGGPEAF
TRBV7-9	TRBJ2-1	ASSLVPSGGRNEQF
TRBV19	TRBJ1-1	ASSTSRGSAEAF
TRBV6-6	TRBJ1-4	ASSLSPDFEKLF
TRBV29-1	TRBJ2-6	SVEDPRGVLT
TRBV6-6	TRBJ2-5	ASSLHLAGLSETQY
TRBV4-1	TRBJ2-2	ASSRTGTGGRGGELF
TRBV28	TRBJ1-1	ASSAGDKRAEAF
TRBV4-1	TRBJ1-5	ASSQQGLGQPQH
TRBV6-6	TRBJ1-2	ASTTGSYGYT
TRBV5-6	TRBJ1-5	ASSLYRGMGNQPQH
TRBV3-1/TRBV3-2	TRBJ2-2	ASSQTLGLAGGNTGELF
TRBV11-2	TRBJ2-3	ASSSGGSTDTQY
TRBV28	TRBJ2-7	ASSFWGGQRYEQY
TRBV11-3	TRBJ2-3	ASSFGPTSGGDTQY
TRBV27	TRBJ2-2	ASKNREAGELF
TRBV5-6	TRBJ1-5	ASSSTAGQPQH
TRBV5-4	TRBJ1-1	ASSLVVRGLGDPTEAF
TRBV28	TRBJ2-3	ASSSRTSGTDTQY
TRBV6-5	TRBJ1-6	ASSFGARGNSPLH
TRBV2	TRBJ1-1	ASMDRAKTEAF
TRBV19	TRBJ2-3	ASSIDRVPISSTDTQY
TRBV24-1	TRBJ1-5	ATSDSGIIQPQH
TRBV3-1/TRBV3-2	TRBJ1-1	ASRNGAAEAF